A single sample is the source of the 31 T cell receptor beta chains below, sequenced in a study of T cells in localized non-small cell lung cancer. Produced via immunoSEQ multiplex PCR; TCRdb's table is partial and in-frame only. The data contain almost 35,000 clones, 85% to 95% of them singletons. Sequences were derived from peripheral blood, sampled before any cancer treatment. The receptors shown here come from a female donor at least 60 years old with stage I lung adenocarcinoma.

This clone was counted a few times. V and J are TRBV6-1 and TRBJ2-7; the D is unclear. V lost 2 bases and J lost 6, with 20 bases in between. This CDR3 spans 16 amino acids. CDR1 is MNHNS and CDR2 is SASEGT in the germline V gene. CDR3 protein: CASSEIDTRGLGEQYV. Written as DNA, the CDR3 is TGTGCCAGCAGTGAAATTGATACCCGAGGTCTGGGCGAGCAGTACGTC.

This clone was observed a handful of times. The chain employs TRBV7-2 and TRBJ2-5; 8 bases line up with TRBD1. V lost 5 bases to trimming and J lost 10 bases; unmatched junction nucleotides: 18. Germline lookup yields CDR1 SGHTA and CDR2 FQGNSA. The length of the CDR3 is 16 residues. CDR3 loop: CASSRGTGRSTEGQYF. CDR3 nucleotide sequence: TGTGCCAGCAGCAGAGGGACAGGACGCTCCACCGAGGGCCAGTACTTC.

The rearrangement joins TRBV9 to TRBJ2-3, with a tentative D call TRBD2 (5 bases). Germline V CDR1 and CDR2: SGDLS, YYNGEE. This CDR3 comprises 15 residues. Trimming took 0 bases from V and 0 from J, leaving 8 bases between them. The CDR3 DNA follows: TGTGCCAGCAGCGTAGTGGGAGTTAGCACAGATACGCAGTATTTT. As protein: CASSVVGVSTDTQYF.

The chain couples TRBV30 to TRBJ2-7; TRBD2 agrees at 8 bases. The V gene end was trimmed by 3 bases and the J gene end by 6 bases; junction bases not matched to a gene: 7. The germline gives CDR1 GTSNPN, CDR2 SVGIG (reference sequence). The CDR3 spans 13 residues. CDR3 protein: CAWSNRGGGEQYF. The CDR3, as DNA: TGTGCCTGGAGCAACCGGGGGGGAGGCGAGCAGTACTTC.

The chain couples TRBV7-9 to TRBJ2-3; no clear D. Trimming shortened V by 2 bases and J by 0 bases, and 9 bases separated the two germline ends. The germline V gene encodes CDR1 SEHNR and CDR2 FQNEAQ (reference sequence). The CDR3 runs to 15 residues. The CDR3 nucleotides are TGTGCCAGCAGCTTAAGGGTACCTAGCACAGATACGCAGTATTTT. It codes for CASSLRVPSTDTQYF.

The V call is TRBV10-3, the J call TRBJ1-1; 10 positions match TRBD1. CDR3 length: 16 amino acids. The V gene end was trimmed by 6 bases and the J gene end by 0 bases; junction bases not matched to a gene: 7. Germline-derived CDR1 and CDR2 are ENHRY and SYGVKD. In DNA, the CDR3 is TGTGCCATCAGGGCCGGGACAGGGGCCCTGAACACTGAAGCTTTCTTT. Its protein product is CAIRAGTGALNTEAFF.

The chain combines TRBV11-3 with TRBJ1-3, with TRBD1 matching over 7 bases. The ends lost 4 bases at V and 2 bases at J; junction bases unmatched: 5. In germline, CDR1 is SGHNT, CDR2 YENEEA. The CDR3 contains 15 residues. Written as DNA, the CDR3 is TGTGCCAGCAGCTCCCCAGGGGGTGCTGGAAACACCATATATTTT. Protein product: CASSSPGGAGNTIYF.

V usage is TRBV7-2 and J usage is TRBJ2-7, with TRBD2 identical over 8 bases. CDR3 length equals 16 residues. Germline assignment: CDR1 SGHTA and CDR2 FQGNSA. Trimming took 4 bases from V and 3 from J; bases not matched to a gene: 11. The CDR3: CASSSDLAGSRYEQYF. CDR3 nucleotides: TGTGCCAGCAGCTCAGATTTAGCGGGGTCCCGCTACGAGCAGTACTTC. The full variable domain, in which reference TRBV7-2 and TRBJ2-7 provide the parts outside the CDR3, is GAGVSQSPSNKVTEKGKDVELRCDPISGHTALYWYRQSLGQGLEFLIYFQGNSAPDKSGLPSDRFSAERTGGSVSTLTIQRTQQEDSAVYLCASSSDLAGSRYEQYFGPGTRLTVT.

The CDR3 loop reads CASSTRDRPKDGYTF. The CDR3 DNA follows: TGTGCCAGTAGTACGCGGGACAGGCCGAAGGATGGCTACACCTTC. This chain links TRBV19 with TRBJ1-2; 8 bases agree with TRBD1. The V gene end was trimmed by 4 bases and the J gene end by 6 bases; junction bases not matched to a gene: 10. This CDR3 has 15 residues. CDR1 LNHDA and CDR2 SQIVND come from the germline V gene (reference sequence).

The V call is TRBV28, the J call TRBJ2-5; D possibly corresponds to TRBD2 (6 bases). Trimming pared 2 bases from V and 3 bases from J, leaving 10 bases between. The CDR3 has 14 amino acids. Germline loops: CDR1 MDHEN, CDR2 SYDVKM. CDR3 sequence (DNA): TGTGCCAGCAGTTTACAGGGAGGAGAAGAGACCCAGTACTTC. Protein: CASSLQGGEETQYF.

The sample holds one count of this clone. DNA of the CDR3: TGTGCCAGCAGTTTACCCAGCGAGAACACTGAAGCTTTCTTT. Protein: CASSLPSENTEAFF. This chain connects TRBV28 to TRBJ1-1; unclear D gene. The V gene lost 2 bases and the J gene lost 1 base, with 8 bases spanning the gap. In germline, CDR1 is MDHEN, CDR2 SYDVKM. The CDR3 sequence is 14 residues long.

V and J are TRBV18 and TRBJ1-5; 9 bases fit TRBD1. This CDR3 spans 15 amino acids. The junction had 4 bases not matched to a gene; V was cut back by 3 bases and J by 4 bases. Germline values: CDR1 KGHSH, CDR2 LQKENI. CDR3 loop: CASSPGQGYNQPQHF. The CDR3 DNA reads as TGTGCCAGCTCACCGGGACAGGGCTATAATCAGCCCCAGCATTTT.

As regards this clone: The identical CDR3 is also encoded by other nucleotide sequences in the sample. The V and J genes are TRBV28 and TRBJ1-3; no definite D call. Germline-derived CDR1 and CDR2 are MDHEN and SYDVKM. With 1 base removed from V and 4 bases from J, the gap between germline ends came to 5 bases. The CDR3 loop spans 13 amino acids. CDR3 amino acids: CASSLLSGNTIYF. For the CDR3, the DNA is TGTGCCAGCAGTTTATTAAGCGGAAACACCATATATTTT.

This sequence joins TRBV18 and TRBJ1-1; the match to TRBD1 covers 7 bases. The J segment lost 7 bases and the V segment lost 3 bases, leaving 2 bases of the junction unmatched. The CDR3 extends over 12 amino acids. Germline loops: CDR1 KGHSH, CDR2 LQKENI. The CDR3 sequence: CASSPDRVEAFF. CDR3 sequence (DNA): TGTGCCAGCTCACCCGACAGGGTTGAAGCTTTCTTT.

The chain joins TRBV12-5 to TRBJ1-4, with D perhaps matching TRBD1 (6 bases). Deletions cut 2 bases from V and 3 bases from J, with 10 bases between. CDR3 length: 15 amino acids. The V gene's germline CDR1 is LGHNT and CDR2 FRNRAP. CDR3 loop: CASGLQGLANEKLFF. CDR3 DNA: TGTGCTAGTGGTTTGCAGGGGTTGGCTAATGAAAAACTGTTTTTT. Filled out from reference TRBV12-5 and TRBJ1-4, the complete variable domain reads DARVTQTPRHKVTEMGQEVTMRCQPILGHNTVFWYRQTMMQGLELLAYFRNRAPLDDSGMPKDRFSAEMPDATLATLKIQPSEPRDSAVYFCASGLQGLANEKLFFGSGTQLSVL.

The chain combines TRBV7-2 with TRBJ2-7; D uncertain. The CDR3 runs to 12 residues. Deletions cut 2 bases from V and 6 bases from J, with 8 bases between. Germline CDR1 reads SGHTA; CDR2 reads FQGNSA. The CDR3 spells CASSLYAAEQYF. CDR3 sequence (DNA): TGTGCCAGCAGCTTATACGCCGCCGAGCAGTACTTC.

The gene calls are TRBV7-8 and TRBJ2-3; no clear D. The V end was cut by 1 base, the J end by 1 base, with 18 bases between. The CDR3 consists of 18 residues. Looked up from germline, CDR1 is SGHVS and CDR2 is FQNEAQ. CDR3 in DNA: TGTGCCAGCAGCTTAGGTTTGAGTCTCATTTGGGGCACAGATACGCAGTATTTT. This translates into CASSLGLSLIWGTDTQYF.

The chain links TRBV29-1 to TRBJ1-2; 8 bases map to TRBD1. The V gene's germline CDR1 is SQVTM and CDR2 ANQGSEA. The CDR3 consists of 11 residues. Trimming took 7 bases from V and 14 from J; bases not matched to a gene: 12. CDR3: CSAGQGGQGTF. Here the CDR3 DNA reads TGCAGCGCTGGACAGGGAGGGCAAGGGACCTTC.

This sequence joins TRBV18 and TRBJ2-6, with D uncertain. V was trimmed by 3 bases and J by 0 bases, leaving 12 bases between them. CDR1 is KGHSH and CDR2 is LQKENI in the germline V gene. CDR3 length equals 17 residues. In DNA, the CDR3 is TGTGCCAGCTCACCCCCTCCCTTGCCCTCTGGGGCCAACGTCCTGACTTTC. Translation gives CASSPPPLPSGANVLTF.

This clone has more than one count but fewer than ten. This chain joins TRBV7-2 and TRBJ2-1, with D unclear. The CDR3 is made up of 14 amino acids. Germline V lookup: CDR1 SGHTA, CDR2 FQGNSA. Trimming removed 0 bases from V and 5 bases from J, with 8 bases in between. The CDR3 sequence is CASSLARQNNEQFF. CDR3 in DNA: TGTGCCAGCAGCTTAGCTCGGCAAAACAATGAGCAGTTCTTC.

The V gene is TRBV6-6, the J gene TRBJ2-5, with 12 positions matching TRBD1. The V and J ends lost 6 bases and 4 bases, in that order; junction bases with no gene match: 9. Germline loops: CDR1 MNHNY, CDR2 SVGAGI (reference sequence). The length of the CDR3 is 16 residues. CDR3 DNA: TGTGCCAGCAGCCGGACCGGGACAGGGGGCCCAGAGACCCAGTACTTC. The encoded protein is CASSRTGTGGPETQYF.

This chain links TRBV6-5 with TRBJ1-1; TRBD1 aligns across 10 bases. With 5 bases clipped from V and 5 bases from J, the junction kept 5 bases outside the gene matches. The CDR3 loop spans 14 amino acids. CDR1 MNHEY and CDR2 SVGAGI come from the germline V gene. This CDR3 is CASSPTGGGTEAFF. CDR3 nucleotide sequence: TGTGCCAGCAGTCCGACAGGGGGCGGGACTGAAGCTTTCTTT.

This chain connects TRBV4-3 to TRBJ2-1, with TRBD2 as a possible D gene (5 bases). The V end was cut by 4 bases, the J end by 3 bases, with 16 bases between. The CDR3 is made up of 16 amino acids. CDR1 and CDR2 from the germline V gene are LGHNA and YSLEER. CDR3 amino acids: CASSPQRTRYYNEQFF. CDR3 DNA: TGCGCCAGCAGCCCCCAGCGGACGCGATACTACAATGAGCAGTTCTTC.

The chain uses TRBV4-3 and TRBJ1-1; D unclear. Deletions cut 0 bases from V and 2 bases from J, with 10 bases between. This CDR3 is built from 15 residues. Per the germline V gene, CDR1 is LGHNA and CDR2 is YSLEER. The CDR3 loop is CASSQDMRANTEAFF. CDR3 bases: TGCGCCAGCAGCCAAGATATGAGAGCAAACACTGAAGCTTTCTTT.

The J gene is TRBJ1-4, the V gene TRBV19; D remains ambiguous. V was shortened by 3 bases and J by 1 base, with 6 bases between the two germline ends. CDR3 size: 14 residues. CDR1 LNHDA and CDR2 SQIVND come from the germline V gene (reference sequence). This chain's CDR3 is CASSITQTNEKLFF. CDR3 in DNA: TGTGCCAGTAGTATTACCCAAACTAATGAAAAACTGTTTTTT.

This clone was detected only once. The V and J genes are TRBV2 and TRBJ1-2; no definite D call. CDR1 SNHLY and CDR2 FYNNEI come from the germline V gene. Trimming stripped 8 bases from V and 4 bases from J, with 11 bases between. The CDR3 spans 12 residues. CDR3 amino acids: CASGASSYGYTF. The CDR3 bases are TGTGCCAGCGGAGCCAGCAGCTATGGCTACACCTTC.

The J gene is TRBJ2-1, the V gene TRBV27, with D perhaps matching TRBD1 (6 bases). V lost 6 bases and J 5 bases, leaving 14 bases between the germline ends. The CDR3 runs 14 residues. Per the germline V gene, CDR1 is MNHEY and CDR2 is SMNVEV (reference sequence). The CDR3 is CASRPLGDNNEQFF. CDR3 in DNA: TGTGCCAGCAGACCTCTCGGGGACAACAATGAGCAGTTCTTC.

The chain recombines TRBV6-1 with TRBJ1-2; D not certain. Deletions cut 1 base from V and 4 bases from J, with 10 bases between. Looked up from germline, CDR1 is MNHNS and CDR2 is SASEGT. This CDR3 contains 14 residues. The CDR3 coding sequence is TGTGCCAGCAGTGAAGAGGGATCGACCTATGGCTACACCTTC. Translating gives CASSEEGSTYGYTF.

This rearrangement joins TRBV18 to TRBJ2-4, with TRBD2 identical over 7 bases. The CDR3 is 18 residues long. V was pared by 1 base and J by 1 base, with 10 bases of the junction left unmatched. CDR1 and CDR2 from the germline V gene are KGHSH and LQKENI. The CDR3 region is CASSPLVAGLNAKNIQYF. CDR3 nucleotides: TGTGCCAGCTCACCACTGGTAGCGGGCTTGAATGCCAAAAACATTCAGTACTTC.

This sequence joins TRBV7-2 and TRBJ1-4; the match to TRBD1 covers 8 bases. Germline V CDR1 and CDR2: SGHTA, FQGNSA. This CDR3 has 15 residues. V gave up 6 bases and J gave up 5 bases; unmatched junction bases: 8. This chain's CDR3 is CASSKRRDRNEKLFF. CDR3 nucleotides: TGTGCCAGCAGTAAACGCCGGGACAGGAATGAAAAACTGTTTTTT.

The chain carries TRBV10-1 and TRBJ2-3; D is perhaps TRBD2 (6 bases). The CDR3 loop spans 14 amino acids. Per the germline V gene, CDR1 is WNHNN and CDR2 is SYGVQD (reference sequence). Trimming cost V 9 bases and J 4 bases, with 17 bases left between them. Here the CDR3 reads CASSTGGSSDTQYF. DNA for the CDR3: TGCGCCAGTTCGACCGGGGGAAGTTCAGATACGCAGTATTTT.